The sequence of this TCR beta chain was determined in a study of regulatory T cells in long-lasting Graves disease. Ten or more counts support this clonotype. Its specificity is unknown. Notes on the study in general: Persistent Graves' patients had lower TCR diversity than newly diagnosed ones.

Libraries of TCR beta came from iRepertoire HTBI primers plus Arm-PCR of CDR3 regions. TCRdb re-called the multiplex PCR reads through MiXCR, storing one row per CDR3 protein. The sample has approximately 400,000 distinct CDR3 sequences; approximately 15% are singletons. V dropped 6 bases and J dropped 8 bases, with 13 bases sitting between them. The CDR3 sequence is 13 residues long. Per germline, CDR1 SNHLY and CDR2 FYNNEI. Time point here: newly diagnosed GD, antithyroid drugs for less than 3 months. There was RNA extracted from PBMCs, and the TCR library was made from it. These same data were also listed under a study on T cells in Graves' hyperthyroidism and ophthalmopathy. That source notes: HTBI primers drove first-round RT-PCR of the TCR CDR3. In the blood, most expanded thyroid clonotypes above 0.001 appeared as well.

The genes are TRBV2 and TRBJ1-4, with TRBD1 as a possible D gene (5 bases). The sequencing used peripheral blood mononuclear cells (PBMCs), collected at new diagnosis, from a patient treated with antithyroid drugs. The TCR originated in a woman aged 40 to 50 with Graves disease. Here the CDR3 reads CASRGLSGEKLFF. The DNA of the CDR3 is TGTGCCAGCAGGGGACTGTCGGGGGAAAAACTGTTTTTT.